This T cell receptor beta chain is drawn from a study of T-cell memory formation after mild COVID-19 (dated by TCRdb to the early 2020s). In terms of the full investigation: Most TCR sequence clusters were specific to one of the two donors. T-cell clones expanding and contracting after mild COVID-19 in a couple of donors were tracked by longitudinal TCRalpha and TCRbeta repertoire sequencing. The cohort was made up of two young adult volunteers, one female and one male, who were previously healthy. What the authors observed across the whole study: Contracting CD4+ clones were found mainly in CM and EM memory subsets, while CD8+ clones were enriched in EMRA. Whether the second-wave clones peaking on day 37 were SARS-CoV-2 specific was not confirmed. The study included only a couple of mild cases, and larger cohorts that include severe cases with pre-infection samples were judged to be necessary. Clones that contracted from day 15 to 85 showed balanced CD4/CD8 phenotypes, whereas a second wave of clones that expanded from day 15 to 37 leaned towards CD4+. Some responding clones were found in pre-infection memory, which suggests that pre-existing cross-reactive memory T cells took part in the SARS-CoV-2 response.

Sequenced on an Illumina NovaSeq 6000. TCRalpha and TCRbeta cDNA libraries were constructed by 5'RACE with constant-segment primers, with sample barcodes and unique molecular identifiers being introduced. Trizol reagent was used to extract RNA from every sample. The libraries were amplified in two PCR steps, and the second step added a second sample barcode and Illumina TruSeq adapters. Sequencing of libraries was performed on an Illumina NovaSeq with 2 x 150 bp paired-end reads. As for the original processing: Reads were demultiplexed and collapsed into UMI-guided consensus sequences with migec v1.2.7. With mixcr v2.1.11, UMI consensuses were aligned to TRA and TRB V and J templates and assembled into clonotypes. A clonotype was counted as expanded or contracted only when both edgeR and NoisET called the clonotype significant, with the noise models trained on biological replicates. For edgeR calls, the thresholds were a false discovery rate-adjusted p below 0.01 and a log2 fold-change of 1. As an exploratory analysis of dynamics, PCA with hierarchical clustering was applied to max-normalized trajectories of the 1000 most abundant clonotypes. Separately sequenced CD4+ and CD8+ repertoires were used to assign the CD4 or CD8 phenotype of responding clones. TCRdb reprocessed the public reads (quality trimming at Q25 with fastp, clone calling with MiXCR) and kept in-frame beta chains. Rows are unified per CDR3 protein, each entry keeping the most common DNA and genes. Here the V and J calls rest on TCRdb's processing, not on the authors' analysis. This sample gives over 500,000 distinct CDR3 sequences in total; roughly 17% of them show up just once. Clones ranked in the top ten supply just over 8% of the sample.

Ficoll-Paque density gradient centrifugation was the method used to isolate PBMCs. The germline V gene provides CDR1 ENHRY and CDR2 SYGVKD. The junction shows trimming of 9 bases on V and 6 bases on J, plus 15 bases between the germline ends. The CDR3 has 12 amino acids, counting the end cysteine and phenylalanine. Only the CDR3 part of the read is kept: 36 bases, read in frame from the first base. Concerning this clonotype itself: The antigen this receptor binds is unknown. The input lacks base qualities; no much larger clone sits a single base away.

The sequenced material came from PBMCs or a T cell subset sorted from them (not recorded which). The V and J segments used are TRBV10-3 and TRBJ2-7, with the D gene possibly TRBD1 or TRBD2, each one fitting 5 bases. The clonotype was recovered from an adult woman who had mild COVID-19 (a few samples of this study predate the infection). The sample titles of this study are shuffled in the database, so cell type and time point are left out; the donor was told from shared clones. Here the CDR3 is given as CAMGTPSGEQYF. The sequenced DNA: TGTGCCATGGGGACCCCCTCGGGCGAGCAGTACTTC.